Included here is one TCR beta chain sequence, with context. There is no known antigen for this receptor. The sample holds no much larger clone one base away, and base qualities are not on file. TCRbeta CDR3 regions were amplified from genomic DNA using the immunoSEQ Assay, a bias-controlled multiplex PCR. Turning to the authors' computational methods: The number of nucleated cells in each sample was estimated by amplification of reference gene primers within the assay. To quantify the absolute abundance of each unique TCRbeta CDR3 rearrangement, sequence reads were collapsed and filtered. For each sample, productive Simpson clonality was calculated as the square root of Simpson's diversity index over productive rearrangements. Not all clones reach the TCRdb copy of this immuneACCESS table, which keeps in-frame sequences only. Checked studies attribute under half of the gap to unresolved V genes and leave the rest unexplained. V, J and clone size are those of that table, while D and trimming were read from the DNA. The sample contains about 400,000 clones, 86% of them found a single time. More than 1.4% of the sample lies in the top ten.

This record belongs to a study of blood T cell repertoires in COVID-19 (dated by TCRdb to about 2020). General notes on the study: Samples from collaborators originated in the United States, Italy and Spain and spanned both the acute and convalescent phases of COVID-19. The material from the prospective study consisted of cDNA or gDNA derived from T cells, B-cell-depleted T cells, or PBMCs. Deeply sampled blood TCRbeta repertoires from subjects exposed to, actively infected with, or recovered from COVID-19 were included in the dataset. A freely available public database, intended as a resource for researchers studying the immune response to SARS-CoV-2, is where the repertoires were released. Samples were obtained from the ongoing ImmuneRACE study (first 160 participants) and from about 1,300 subjects provided by 6 global collaborators. Nearly every sample came with metadata listing a de-identified subject ID, COVID-19 status, age in years and sex. HLA class I and class II types, where available, came from metadata supplied by the sample provider rather than from assay-based typing.

The collaborating institutions used their own protocols to collect whole blood in K2EDTA tubes. For TCRbeta analysis, collaborator samples were shipped as frozen whole blood, as isolated PBMCs, or as DNA extracted from either sample type. General findings and caveats noted by the study authors: The quantity of clinical and demographic metadata differed by source and by participant and was supplied without curation.

Including cysteine and phenylalanine, the CDR3 has 12 amino acids. The kept DNA is CDR3 alone, 36 bases in frame from the first base. The junction carries 10 bases between V and J, which are trimmed by 8 bases and 3 bases respectively. Via the germline V gene, CDR1 is MNHEY and CDR2 SVGAGI. The clonotype comes from a woman aged 25 to 39 with active or convalescent COVID-19. Sequenced material: peripheral blood. The chain is encoded by TRBV6-5 joined to TRBJ1-1, with TRBD1 tentatively as D gene (5 bases match). The bases are TGTGCCAGCTTTCGGGGGGACACTGAAGCTTTCTTT. This translates into CASFRGDTEAFF.